Listed below are T cell receptor beta chains from one sample, sequenced in a study of T cell responses to AZD1222 COVID-19 vaccine. Profiling relied on immunoSEQ multiplex PCR, and the TCRdb table lists in-frame clones only, not all of them. The sample gives 95,000 to 150,000 clones, roughly nine tenths of which show up once; around a tenth is in the top ten. This material consisted of peripheral blood, taken on day 0 of AZD1222 vaccination. The receptor set was obtained from an adult in good health. The CDR3 runs from the conserved cysteine through the conserved F or W. D genes are given only for firm matches. Not every row has a clone size; where given, it reads once, few, many or a size class.

TRBD2	TRBV14	TRBJ2-1	once	CASSPLAGRAIYNEQFF	TGTGCCAGCAGCCCCCTAGCGGGGAGGGCAATATACAATGAGCAGTTCTTC
.	TRBV7-9	TRBJ1-5	.	CASSLQGSNQPQHF	TGTGCCAGCAGCTTACAGGGGTCCAATCAGCCCCAGCATTTT
.	TRBV7-2	TRBJ2-3	.	CASEMGDTQYF	TGTGCCAGCGAGATGGGAGATACGCAGTATTTT
.	TRBV2	TRBJ2-5	.	CASSEIQETQYF	TGTGCCAGCAGTGAAATCCAAGAGACCCAGTACTTC
.	TRBV11-2	TRBJ1-3	.	CASSWGRSSGNTIYF	TGTGCCAGCAGCTGGGGACGGAGCTCTGGAAACACCATATATTTT
TRBD2	TRBV7-3	TRBJ2-2	.	CASSPAGATGELFF	TGTGCCAGCAGCCCGGCGGGAGCCACCGGGGAGCTGTTTTTT
TRBD1	TRBV3-1/TRBV3-2	TRBJ1-1	.	CASSQTGGEAFF	TGTGCCAGCAGCCAAACAGGGGGGGAAGCTTTCTTT
.	TRBV9	TRBJ2-1	.	CASSPRGIPPNEQFF	TGTGCCAGCAGCCCCCGGGGTATACCCCCCAATGAGCAGTTCTTC
.	TRBV30	TRBJ2-7	.	CAWSTGREQYF	TGTGCCTGGTCAACAGGGCGAGAGCAGTACTTC
.	TRBV27	TRBJ1-6	.	CASSLQRQNSPLHF	TGTGCCAGCAGTCTGCAGCGTCAAAATTCACCCCTCCACTTT
TRBD1	TRBV6-1	TRBJ1-1	.	CASSEFIWVETGLRNTEAFF	TGTGCCAGCAGTGAATTCATTTGGGTAGAGACAGGGTTGAGGAACACTGAAGCTTTCTTT
.	TRBV6-2/TRBV6-3	TRBJ1-2	.	CASSLQGNYGYTF	TGTGCCAGCAGTTTGCAGGGTAACTATGGCTACACCTTC
.	TRBV12-3/TRBV12-4	TRBJ2-5	.	CASIHHQETQYF	TGTGCCAGTATACACCACCAAGAGACCCAGTACTTC
.	TRBV25-1	TRBJ2-5	once	CASVQRETQYF	TGTGCCAGCGTACAGCGGGAGACCCAGTACTTC
.	TRBV18	TRBJ2-2	.	CASSPYPIGGTGELFF	TGTGCCAGCTCACCGTACCCAATCGGGGGCACCGGGGAGCTGTTTTTT
.	TRBV7-2	TRBJ2-7	.	CASSLANGPLYEQYF	TGTGCCAGCAGCTTGGCCAACGGGCCCCTCTACGAGCAGTACTTC
TRBD1	TRBV4-3	TRBJ1-2	.	CASSQQTGGYGYTF	TGCGCCAGCAGCCAGCAAACAGGGGGCTATGGCTACACCTTC
.	TRBV2	TRBJ2-1	.	CASSTGTYNEQFF	TGTGCCAGCAGCACGGGGACCTACAATGAGCAGTTCTTC
.	TRBV29-1	TRBJ2-5	once	CSADGARETQYF	TGCAGCGCGGACGGGGCACGGGAGACCCAGTACTTC
.	TRBV9	TRBJ2-5	.	CASNQGGPQETQYF	TGTGCCAGCAACCAGGGGGGGCCTCAAGAGACCCAGTACTTC
.	TRBV11-2	TRBJ2-1	.	CATGSYNEQFF	TGTGCCACCGGCTCCTACAATGAGCAGTTCTTC
TRBD1	TRBV19	TRBJ2-5	.	CASSTHGQGGKETQYF	TGTGCCAGTAGTACCCACGGACAGGGGGGCAAAGAGACCCAGTACTTC
TRBD1	TRBV27	TRBJ1-1	.	CASSLGTGTEAFF	TGTGCCAGCAGTCTGGGGACAGGGACTGAAGCTTTCTTT